Shown below are 10 T cell receptor beta chains from a single sample sequenced in a study of blood T cell repertoires in COVID-19. Profiled with immunoSEQ multiplex PCR; TCRdb holds only in-frame clones, not every one. The sample has over 150,000 clones, 85% seen once. Sample: peripheral blood. All receptors derive from a woman aged 55-70 years with COVID-19, enrolled during active disease.

A note on this clone: Its ends do not fully match the called genes, so a read error is possible. The rearrangement joins TRBV7-7 to TRBJ2-2; possibly TRBD2 for D (6 bases). In germline, CDR1 is SSHAT, CDR2 FNYEAQ (reference sequence). The CDR3 is made up of 14 amino acids. CDR3 in amino acids: CASSNGGNTGELFF. The CDR3 DNA is TGTGCTAGCAGCAACGGGGGGAACACCGGGGAGCTGTTTTTT.

CDR3 in DNA: TGTGCCAGCAGTCAAACGACAGGGGCAGGGGGACCCCTCCACTTT. The encoded protein is CASSQTTGAGGPLHF. The chain couples TRBV6-5 to TRBJ1-6, with 8 bases that match TRBD1. From germline, CDR1 is MNHEY and CDR2 SVGAGI. This CDR3 spans 15 amino acids. The V segment lost 5 bases and the J segment 12 bases; nucleotides outside the gene matches: 12.

This chain joins TRBV3-1 (or the pseudogene TRBV3-2) and TRBJ2-7, with 10 bases fitting TRBD2. Germline V gives CDR1 LGHDT, CDR2 YNNKEL (reference sequence). Germline trimming cut 4 bases from V and 7 bases from J; bases unmatched to any gene: 13. The CDR3 covers 16 residues. This CDR3 is CASSPVGLAGVEEQYF. The CDR3 region has the DNA TGTGCCAGCAGCCCCGTCGGGCTAGCGGGAGTTGAGGAGCAGTACTTC.

In this sample, this clone turned up once. This chain uses TRBV7-3 with TRBJ1-1; D unresolved. CDR1 SGHTA and CDR2 FQGTGA come from the germline V gene. This CDR3 has 16 residues. Trimming took 5 bases from V and 5 from J, leaving 21 bases between them. The CDR3 coding sequence is TGTGCCAGCAGCCCCCGTCCAATAGAAGGAGAAACTGAAGCTTTCTTT. It yields the protein CASSPRPIEGETEAFF.

In its sample, this clone was seen a few times. V is TRBV28 and J is TRBJ1-5, with D uncertain. Trimming removed 5 bases at V and 0 bases at J, with 11 bases between. Looked up from germline, CDR1 is MDHEN and CDR2 is SYDVKM. The CDR3 covers 15 residues. CDR3 sequence (DNA): TGTGCCAGCAGTCCCGGAGCTTATAGCAATCAGCCCCAGCATTTT. Its protein product is CASSPGAYSNQPQHF. Complete variable domain (other parts from reference TRBV28 and TRBJ1-5): DVKVTQSSRYLVKRTGEKVFLECVQDMDHENMFWYRQDPGLGLRLIYFSYDVKMKEKGDIPEGYSVSREKKERFSLILESASTNQTSMYLCASSPGAYSNQPQHFGDGTRLSIL.

DNA of the CDR3: TGTGCCAGCAAACGGGAGCTCCGGTCCTACGAGCAGTACTTC. Translated, it gives CASKRELRSYEQYF. The gene calls are TRBV19 and TRBJ2-7, with D tentatively TRBD2 (6 bases). CDR3 length: 14 residues. Trimming removed 9 bases at V and 1 base at J, with 16 bases between. Per the germline V gene, CDR1 is LNHDA and CDR2 is SQIVND (reference sequence).

This clone was observed a handful of times. The chain recombines TRBV3-1 (or the pseudogene TRBV3-2) with TRBJ2-1, with TRBD2 matching 7 bases. V was pared by 1 base and J by 7 bases, with 10 bases of the junction left unmatched. Germline CDR1 is LGHDT and CDR2 is YNNKEL (reference sequence). This CDR3 is 16 amino acids long. CDR3 region: CASSQASGASWNEQFF. CDR3 DNA sequence: TGTGCCAGCAGCCAAGCCAGCGGGGCCTCTTGGAATGAGCAGTTCTTC.

The chain carries TRBV3-1 (or the pseudogene TRBV3-2) and TRBJ1-2; 9 bases map to TRBD1. The V segment lost 3 bases and the J segment 3 bases; nucleotides outside the gene matches: 5. CDR3 length equals 15 residues. The germline V gene has CDR1 LGHDT and CDR2 YNNKEL (reference sequence). The CDR3 loop is CASSQGDRVHYGYTF. CDR3 coding DNA: TGTGCCAGCAGCCAGGGGGACAGGGTGCACTATGGCTACACCTTC.

This rearrangement joins TRBV3-1 (or the pseudogene TRBV3-2) to TRBJ2-1; D call uncertain. The CDR3 is made up of 18 amino acids. Trimming pared 3 bases from V and 0 bases from J, leaving 18 bases between. Germline-derived CDR1 and CDR2 are LGHDT and YNNKEL (reference sequence). CDR3 residues: CASSQTGRTLRSYNEQFF. CDR3 nucleotide sequence: TGTGCCAGCAGCCAGACTGGTCGTACTCTACGCTCCTACAATGAGCAGTTCTTC.

The chain is built from TRBV10-3 and TRBJ1-1; the D is unclear. In germline, CDR1 is ENHRY, CDR2 SYGVKD. The CDR3 has 13 amino acids. Trimming took 0 bases from V and 10 from J, leaving 12 bases between them. The CDR3 loop is CAISESRSRGAFF. The DNA of the CDR3 is TGTGCCATCAGTGAGTCAAGGTCCCGGGGAGCTTTCTTT.